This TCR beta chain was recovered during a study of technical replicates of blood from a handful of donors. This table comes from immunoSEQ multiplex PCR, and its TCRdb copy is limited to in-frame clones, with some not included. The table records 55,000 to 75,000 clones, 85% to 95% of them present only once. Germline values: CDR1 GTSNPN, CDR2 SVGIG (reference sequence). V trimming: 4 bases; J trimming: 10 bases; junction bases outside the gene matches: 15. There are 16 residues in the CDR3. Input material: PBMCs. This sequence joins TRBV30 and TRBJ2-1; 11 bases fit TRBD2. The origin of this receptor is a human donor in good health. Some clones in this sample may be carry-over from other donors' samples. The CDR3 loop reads CAWIKILAGGGREQFF. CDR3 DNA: TGTGCCTGGATTAAAATCCTAGCGGGAGGAGGTCGAGAGCAGTTCTTC.